This TCR beta chain is from a study of blood T cell repertoires in COVID-19. Study background: The United States, Italy and Spain provided the acute and convalescent COVID-19 samples. T cells, B-cell-depleted T cells, or PBMCs provided the cDNA or gDNA that served as material.

CDR3 length: 17 amino acids. V trimming: 6 bases; J trimming: 0 bases; junction bases outside the gene matches: 6. Per the germline V gene, CDR1 is LNHDA and CDR2 is SQIVND (reference sequence). Repertoires were generated with immunoSEQ multiplex PCR, while TCRdb's copy carries only in-frame clones and drops some. The sample yields about 220,000 clones, around 87% seen once. This clone was detected a few times. The chain carries TRBV19 and TRBJ2-1; 12 bases line up with TRBD2. The TCR originated in a young woman in a cohort exposed to, infected with or recovered from COVID-19 (not recorded which). Sequencing input: PBMCs or T cells enriched from blood (not recorded which). DNA for the CDR3: TGTGCCAGTAGGGGGACTAGCGGGCTGAGCTCCTACAATGAGCAGTTCTTC. Its translation: CASRGTSGLSSYNEQFF.